One T cell receptor beta chain is described in this entry. Its antigen remains unidentified. Base-call qualities are not available, and no considerably larger clone is one nucleotide away. Libraries came from the immunoSEQ multiplex PCR assay. TCRdb's version of the immuneACCESS table is confined to in-frame rearrangements and falls short of the full clone set. An unresolved V gene accounts for under half of the shortfall where checked; the remainder is of unknown origin. This sample lists fewer than 700,000 clones; 70% to 90% were detected once. About 0.01% of the sample goes to the ten largest clones. The source of the sample is a study of shared T cell receptors in the human thymus (dated by TCRdb to about 2021). With respect to the entire study: The study examined how self-reactive, shared T-cell receptor alpha chains are generated in the human thymus.

V loses 4 bases of germline sequence and J loses 0 bases, and the interval between the two ends is 15 bases. The germline V gene provides CDR1 SGHTA and CDR2 FQGTGA. The CDR3 measures 16 amino acids from cysteine to phenylalanine. The retained sequence is limited to the CDR3, 48 bases, with the frame set at the first base. This sample also belongs to another study, concerning human thymus T cells. According to the second study: The donors were immunologically healthy infants in Finland who had open corrective cardiac surgery for congenital heart defects. The thymus tissue came from surgical resects taken out during corrective cardiac surgery. Usage of V and J gene segments appeared to be biased in both the thymic and the peripheral blood repertoires. The related research reported highly overlapping thymic TCR repertoires among unrelated individuals. TCR alpha and beta repertoires from about 8 infant thymus samples and a few related peripheral blood samples were characterized in the study. The cohort included a handful of male and two female infants, with donor ages spanning 7 to 244 days. Thymocytes were mechanically released from the tissue and were stored as pellets of roughly 10-32 million cells at -70 degrees C. A QIAsymphony instrument was used to extract genomic DNA from frozen cell pellets. The immunoSEQ multiplex PCR assay was used to amplify the TCRB and TCRAD loci from a standardized amount of quality-controlled genomic DNA. The V(D)J region was spanned by amplicons of a length sufficient to cover the CDR3 and to identify V and J genes. The commercial immunoSEQ service was used to sequence amplicons on an Illumina platform. Primer bias and sequencing errors were corrected as previously described, and TCRAD and TCRB definitions were based on the IMGT database. immunoSEQ Analyzer 3.0 and VDJTools were used for repertoire analysis, which covered basic statistics, V/J segment usage, diversity estimates, rarefaction and pairwise overlap. Chao1, ChaoE, Efron-Thisted, Shannon and inverse Simpson indices were used to estimate diversity, which was also estimated on datasets down-sampled to the smallest sample. Repertoire overlap used strict matching of CDR3 nucleotide sequence, V gene and J gene, with Jaccard-based multidimensional scaling clustering. On average, thymus samples yielded roughly 800,000 unique TCRB clonotypes, whereas blood samples yielded about 84,000.

The sequence came from a boy under two years old with a congenital heart defect. Donor details come from another sample of the same person, matched by shared clones. The V and J genes are TRBV7-3 and TRBJ1-1; the D gene is perhaps TRBD1, from 6 matching bases. Material: thymocytes. The bases are TGTGCCAGCAGCTCCTTGCCAGGGGACGTGAACACTGAAGCTTTCTTT. It codes for CASSSLPGDVNTEAFF.